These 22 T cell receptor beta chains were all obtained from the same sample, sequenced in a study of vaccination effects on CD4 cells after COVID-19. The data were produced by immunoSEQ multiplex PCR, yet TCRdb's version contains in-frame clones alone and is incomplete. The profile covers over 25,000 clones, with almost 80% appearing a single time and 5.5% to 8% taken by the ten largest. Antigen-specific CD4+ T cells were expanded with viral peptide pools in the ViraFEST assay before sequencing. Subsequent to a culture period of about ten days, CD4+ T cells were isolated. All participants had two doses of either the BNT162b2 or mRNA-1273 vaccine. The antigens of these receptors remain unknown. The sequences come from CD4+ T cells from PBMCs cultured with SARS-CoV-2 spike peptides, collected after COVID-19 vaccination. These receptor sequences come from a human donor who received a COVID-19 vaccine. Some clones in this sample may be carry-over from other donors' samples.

This chain's CDR3 is CASSVGGQINTDTQYF. CDR3 bases: TGTGCCAGCAGCGTAGGTGGACAGATCAACACAGATACGCAGTATTTT. The chain is built from TRBV9 and TRBJ2-3; D is perhaps TRBD1 (6 bases). Germline CDR1 is SGDLS and CDR2 is YYNGEE. This CDR3 is 16 amino acids long. The V end lost 0 bases, the J end lost 2 bases, and 13 bases lay between the germline ends.

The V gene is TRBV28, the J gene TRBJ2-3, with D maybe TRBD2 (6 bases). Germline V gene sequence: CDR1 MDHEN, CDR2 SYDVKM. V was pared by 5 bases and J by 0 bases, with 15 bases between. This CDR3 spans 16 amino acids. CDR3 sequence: CASSTVRAGSTDTQYF. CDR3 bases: TGTGCCAGCAGTACCGTCAGGGCGGGGAGCACAGATACGCAGTATTTT.

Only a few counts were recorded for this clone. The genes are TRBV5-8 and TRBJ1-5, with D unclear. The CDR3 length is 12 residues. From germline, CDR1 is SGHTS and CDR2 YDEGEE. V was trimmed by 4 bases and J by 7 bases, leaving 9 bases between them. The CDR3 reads CASSVVSQPQHF. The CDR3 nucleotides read TGTGCCAGCAGCGTAGTAAGCCAGCCCCAGCATTTT.

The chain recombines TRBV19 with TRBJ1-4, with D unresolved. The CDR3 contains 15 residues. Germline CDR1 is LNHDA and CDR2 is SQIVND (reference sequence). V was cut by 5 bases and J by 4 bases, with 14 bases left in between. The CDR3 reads CASSPLHVVNEKLFF. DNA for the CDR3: TGTGCCAGTAGTCCCCTGCATGTGGTTAATGAAAAACTGTTTTTT. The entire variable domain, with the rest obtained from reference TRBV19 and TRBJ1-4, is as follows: DGGITQSPKYLFRKEGQNVTLSCEQNLNHDAMYWYRQDPGQGLRLIYYSQIVNDFQKGDIAEGYSVSREKKESFPLTVTSAQKNPTAFYLCASSPLHVVNEKLFFGSGTQLSVL.

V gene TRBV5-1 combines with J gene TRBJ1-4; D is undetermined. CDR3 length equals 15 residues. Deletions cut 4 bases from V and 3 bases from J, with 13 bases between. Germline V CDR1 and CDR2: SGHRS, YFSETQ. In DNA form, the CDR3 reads TGCGCCAGCAGCCCATGGACGGGTCCTAATGAAAAACTGTTTTTT. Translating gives CASSPWTGPNEKLFF.

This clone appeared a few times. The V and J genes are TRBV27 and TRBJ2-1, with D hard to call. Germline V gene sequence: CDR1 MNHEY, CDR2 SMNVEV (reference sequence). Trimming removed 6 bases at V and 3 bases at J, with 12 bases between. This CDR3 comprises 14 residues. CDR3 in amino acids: CASRSFEYYNEQFF. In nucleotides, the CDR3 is TGTGCCAGCAGGTCTTTTGAGTACTACAATGAGCAGTTCTTC.

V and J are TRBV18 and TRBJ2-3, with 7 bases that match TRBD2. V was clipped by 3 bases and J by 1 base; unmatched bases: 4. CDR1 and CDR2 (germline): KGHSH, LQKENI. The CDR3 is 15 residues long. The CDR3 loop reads CASSPGGVRTDTQYF. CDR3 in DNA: TGTGCCAGCTCACCGGGGGGGGTACGCACAGATACGCAGTATTTT. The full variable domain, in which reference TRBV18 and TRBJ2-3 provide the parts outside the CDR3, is NAGVMQNPRHLVRRRGQEARLRCSPMKGHSHVYWYRQLPEEGLKFMVYLQKENIIDESGMPKERFSAEFPKEGPSILRIQQVVRGDSAAYFCASSPGGVRTDTQYFGPGTRLTVL.

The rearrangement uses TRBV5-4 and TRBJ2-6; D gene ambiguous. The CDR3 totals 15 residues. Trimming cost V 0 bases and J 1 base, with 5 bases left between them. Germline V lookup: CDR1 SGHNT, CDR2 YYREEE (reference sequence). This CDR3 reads CASSLGGSGANVLTF. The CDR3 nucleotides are TGTGCCAGCAGCTTGGGAGGTTCTGGGGCCAACGTCCTGACTTTC.

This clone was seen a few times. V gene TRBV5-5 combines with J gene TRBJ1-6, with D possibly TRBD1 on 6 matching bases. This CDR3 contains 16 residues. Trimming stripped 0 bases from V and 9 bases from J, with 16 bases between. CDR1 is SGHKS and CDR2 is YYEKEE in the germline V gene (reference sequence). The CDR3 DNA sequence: TGTGCCAGCAGCTTGGAGATAGACTACAGGGTTTCACCCCTCCACTTT. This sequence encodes CASSLEIDYRVSPLHF. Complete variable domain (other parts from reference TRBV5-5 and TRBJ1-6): DAGVTQSPTHLIKTRGQQVTLRCSPISGHKSVSWYQQVLGQGPQFIFQYYEKEERGRGNFPDRFSARQFPNYSSELNVNALLLGDSALYLCASSLEIDYRVSPLHFGNGTRLTVT.

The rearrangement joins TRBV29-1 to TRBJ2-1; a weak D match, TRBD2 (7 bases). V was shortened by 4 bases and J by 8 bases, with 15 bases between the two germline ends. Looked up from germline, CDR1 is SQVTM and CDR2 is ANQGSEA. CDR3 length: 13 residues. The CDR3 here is CSVVGGGRDEQFF. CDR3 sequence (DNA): TGCAGCGTTGTCGGCGGGGGCAGGGATGAGCAGTTCTTC.

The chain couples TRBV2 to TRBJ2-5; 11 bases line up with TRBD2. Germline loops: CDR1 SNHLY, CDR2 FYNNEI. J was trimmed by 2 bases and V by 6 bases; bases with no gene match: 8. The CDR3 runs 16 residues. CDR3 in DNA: TGTGCCAGCAGGGTCTCACTAGCGGGGGCGCAAGAGACCCAGTACTTC. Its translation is CASRVSLAGAQETQYF.

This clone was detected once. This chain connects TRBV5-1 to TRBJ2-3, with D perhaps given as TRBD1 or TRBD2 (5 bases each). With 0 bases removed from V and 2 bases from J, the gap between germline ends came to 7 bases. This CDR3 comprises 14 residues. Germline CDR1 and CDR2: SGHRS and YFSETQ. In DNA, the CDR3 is TGCGCCAGCAGCTTGGGGGGGAACACAGATACGCAGTATTTT. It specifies CASSLGGNTDTQYF.

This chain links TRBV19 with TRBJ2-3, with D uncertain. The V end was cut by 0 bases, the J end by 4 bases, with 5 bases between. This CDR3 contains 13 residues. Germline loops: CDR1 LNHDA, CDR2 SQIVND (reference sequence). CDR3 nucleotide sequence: TGTGCCAGTAGTATAGAGTACGCAGATACGCAGTATTTT. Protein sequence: CASSIEYADTQYF.

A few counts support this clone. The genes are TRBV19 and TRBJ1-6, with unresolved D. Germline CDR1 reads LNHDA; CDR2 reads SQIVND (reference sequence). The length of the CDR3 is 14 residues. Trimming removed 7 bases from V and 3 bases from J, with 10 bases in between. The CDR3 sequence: CASNPGIYNSPLHF. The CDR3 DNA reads TGTGCCAGTAACCCCGGGATCTATAATTCACCCCTCCACTTT.

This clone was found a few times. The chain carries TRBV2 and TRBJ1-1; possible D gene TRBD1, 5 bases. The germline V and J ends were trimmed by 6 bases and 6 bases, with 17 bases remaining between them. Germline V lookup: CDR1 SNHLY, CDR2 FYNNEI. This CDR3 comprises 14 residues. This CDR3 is CASRGRQSSAEAFF. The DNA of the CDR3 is TGTGCCAGCAGGGGTAGACAGAGCTCCGCTGAAGCTTTCTTT.

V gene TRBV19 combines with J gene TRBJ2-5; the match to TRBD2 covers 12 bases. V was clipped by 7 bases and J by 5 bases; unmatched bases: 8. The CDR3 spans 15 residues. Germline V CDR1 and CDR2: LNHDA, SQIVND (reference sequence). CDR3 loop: CASTPTTSGGETQYF. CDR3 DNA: TGTGCCAGTACCCCGACGACTAGCGGGGGTGAGACCCAGTACTTC.

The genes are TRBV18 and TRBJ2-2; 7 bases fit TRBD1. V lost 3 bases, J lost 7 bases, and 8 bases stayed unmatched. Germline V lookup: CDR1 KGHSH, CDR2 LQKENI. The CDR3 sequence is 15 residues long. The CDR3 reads CASSPGQTSVGELFF. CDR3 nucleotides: TGTGCCAGCTCACCGGGACAGACCTCAGTCGGGGAGCTGTTTTTT.

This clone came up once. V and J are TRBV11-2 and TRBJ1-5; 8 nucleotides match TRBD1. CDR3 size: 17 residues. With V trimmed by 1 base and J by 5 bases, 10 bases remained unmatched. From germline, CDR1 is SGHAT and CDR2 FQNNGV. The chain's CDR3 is CASSLGIGRGQDQPQHF. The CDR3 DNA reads TGTGCCAGCAGCTTAGGTATAGGCAGGGGGCAAGATCAGCCCCAGCATTTT.

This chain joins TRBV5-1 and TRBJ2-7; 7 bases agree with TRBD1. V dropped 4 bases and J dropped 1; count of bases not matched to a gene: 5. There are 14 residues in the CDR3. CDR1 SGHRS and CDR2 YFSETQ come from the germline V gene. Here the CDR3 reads CASSPTGLSYEQYV. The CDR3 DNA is TGCGCCAGCAGCCCGACAGGGCTATCCTACGAGCAGTACGTC.

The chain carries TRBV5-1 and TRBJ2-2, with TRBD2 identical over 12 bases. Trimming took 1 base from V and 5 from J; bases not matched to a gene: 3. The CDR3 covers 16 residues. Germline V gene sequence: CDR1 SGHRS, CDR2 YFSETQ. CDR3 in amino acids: CASSLITSGGTGELFF. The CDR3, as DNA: TGCGCCAGCAGCTTGATAACTAGCGGGGGGACCGGGGAGCTGTTTTTT.

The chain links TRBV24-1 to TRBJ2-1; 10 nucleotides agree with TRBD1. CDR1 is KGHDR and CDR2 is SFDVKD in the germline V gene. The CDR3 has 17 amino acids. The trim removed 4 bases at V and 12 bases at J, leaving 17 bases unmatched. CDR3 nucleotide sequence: TGTGCCACCAGTGAATCACCGACAGGGGGCTCAAAGCATAGGCAGTTCTTC. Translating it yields CATSESPTGGSKHRQFF.

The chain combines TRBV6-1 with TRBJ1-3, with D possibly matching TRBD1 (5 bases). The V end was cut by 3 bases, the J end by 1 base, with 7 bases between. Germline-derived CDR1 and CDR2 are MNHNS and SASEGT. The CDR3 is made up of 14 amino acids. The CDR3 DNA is TGTGCCAGCAGTGATGGGGGTTCTGGAAACACCATATATTTT. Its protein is CASSDGGSGNTIYF.